The clone carrying this T cell receptor (beta chain) turned up a few times. Participants' own reports of clinical history determined their cohort assignment. Donors of Cohort 3 who recovered were those that had two negative PCRs, clearance, or symptom resolution. CDR3 size: 19 residues. Trimming removed 5 bases from V and 6 bases from J; junction bases left unmatched: 19. The germline gives CDR1 SGHTA, CDR2 FQGTGA. Sequenced by immunoSEQ multiplex PCR; TCRdb stores in-frame clones only, minus some. Counted here are hundreds of thousands of clones, 85% to 90% occurring once; the ten biggest clones make up 0.9% to 1.1%. The record originates from a study of blood T cell repertoires in COVID-19.

This chain links TRBV7-3 with TRBJ2-1; 10 bases fit TRBD2. Sequencing used PBMCs or T cells enriched from blood (not recorded which). The sequence came from a man aged 18 to 29 who had recovered from COVID-19. CDR3 in amino acids: CASSRAGLATSGRLNEQFF. The DNA of the CDR3 is TGTGCCAGCAGCCGGGCGGGGTTGGCGACTAGCGGGCGTCTCAATGAGCAGTTCTTC. The full variable domain, its missing parts supplied by reference TRBV7-3 and TRBJ2-1, is GAGVSQTPSNKVTEKGKYVELRCDPISGHTALYWYRQSLGQGPEFLIYFQGTGAADDSGLPNDRFFAVRPEGSVSTLKIQRTERGDSAVYLCASSRAGLATSGRLNEQFFGPGTRLTVL.